This T cell receptor beta chain derives from a study of OX40 agonist ivuxolimab in advanced cancers. Study-wide background: Past anti-PD-1, anti-PD-L1 or anti-CTLA-4 therapy was accepted, and 40% had received some.

As concerns this clone: Its antigen is still unknown.

The method was immunoSEQ multiplex PCR; TCRdb's version includes in-frame clones alone and lacks a portion of them. The repertoire includes 45,000 or so clones, about four fifths of them detected once, and roughly 2.1% sits in the top ten. Study-wide results and caveats: Individuals who were partial responders at 0.1-3.0 mg/kg had clonal expansion that ranked among the lowest. The specificity for antigen of the expanded peripheral T cells was not determined.

The source was CD4+ or CD8+ T cells sorted from blood, collected in a trial of the OX40 agonist ivuxolimab. This sequence originates from an adult with an advanced solid tumor such as melanoma, head and neck, liver or kidney cancer.

CDR3: CASSLSGYETQYF. DNA of the CDR3: TGCGCCAGCAGCTTGTCAGGGTACGAGACCCAGTACTTC. V and J are TRBV5-1 and TRBJ2-5, with a tentative D call TRBD1 (5 bases). Germline CDR1 reads SGHRS; CDR2 reads YFSETQ. This CDR3 spans 13 amino acids. The germline V and J ends were trimmed by 1 base and 5 bases, with 9 bases remaining between them.